The 5 T cell receptor beta chains in this list originate from one sample, sequenced in a study of blood T cell repertoires in COVID-19. Method: immunoSEQ multiplex PCR; TCRdb's copy keeps in-frame clones and lacks some. This repertoire shows approximately 260,000 clones, about 89% found once; its top ten account for approximately 1.9%. The specimen sequenced was PBMCs or T cells enriched from blood (not recorded which). The receptors stem from a woman aged 18-35 years who had recovered from COVID-19.

CDR3 sequence reads: CSVAVAGTYNEQFF. In nucleotides, the CDR3 is TGCAGCGTCGCCGTCGCAGGGACCTACAATGAGCAGTTCTTC. V gene TRBV29-1 combines with J gene TRBJ2-1, with D tentatively TRBD1 (5 bases). CDR1 SQVTM and CDR2 ANQGSEA come from the germline V gene. The V and J ends lost 6 bases and 2 bases respectively, with 14 bases between them. The CDR3 extends over 14 amino acids.

This chain connects TRBV18 to TRBJ2-3, with D maybe TRBD1 (5 bases). Germline loops: CDR1 KGHSH, CDR2 LQKENI. Trimming removed 0 bases from V and 1 base from J, with 11 bases in between. The CDR3 spans 16 residues. The CDR3 sequence: CASSPPKGQGTDTQYF. In DNA, the CDR3 is TGTGCCAGCTCACCACCGAAAGGACAAGGCACAGATACGCAGTATTTT. Full variable domain (outside the CDR3, taken from reference TRBV18 and TRBJ2-3): NAGVMQNPRHLVRRRGQEARLRCSPMKGHSHVYWYRQLPEEGLKFMVYLQKENIIDESGMPKERFSAEFPKEGPSILRIQQVVRGDSAAYFCASSPPKGQGTDTQYFGPGTRLTVL.

In the case of this clone: This CDR3 is also generated by other DNA sequences in the sample. This chain links TRBV5-1 with TRBJ1-1; maybe TRBD1 (6 bases). In germline, CDR1 is SGHRS, CDR2 YFSETQ. This CDR3 comprises 14 residues. The germline V and J ends were trimmed by 0 bases and 2 bases, with 8 bases remaining between them. The CDR3 sequence is CASSLARGNTEAFF. The CDR3, as DNA: TGCGCCAGCAGCTTGGCCAGGGGAAACACTGAAGCTTTCTTT.

V usage is TRBV2 and J usage is TRBJ1-2; D might be TRBD1 (6 bases). The V end was cut by 6 bases, the J end by 5 bases, with 13 bases between. This CDR3 has 13 amino acids. Per germline, CDR1 SNHLY and CDR2 FYNNEI. The chain's CDR3 is CASSAGTQYGYTF. Written as DNA, the CDR3 is TGTGCCAGCAGCGCCGGGACACAGTATGGCTACACCTTC.

The chain carries TRBV2 and TRBJ1-6; D is ambiguous. With 3 bases removed from V and 0 bases from J, the gap between germline ends came to 18 bases. Looked up from germline, CDR1 is SNHLY and CDR2 is FYNNEI. The CDR3 covers 19 residues. CDR3 DNA sequence: TGTGCCAGCAGTGAGGTGCCAGGAACATCAAGCTCCTATAATTCACCCCTCCACTTT. Translation: CASSEVPGTSSSYNSPLHF. The variable domain in full, with the rest retrieved from reference TRBV2 and TRBJ1-6, is EPEVTQTPSHQVTQMGQEVILRCVPISNHLYFYWYRQILGQKVEFLVSFYNNEISEKSEIFDDQFSVERPDGSNFTLKIRSTKLEDSAMYFCASSEVPGTSSSYNSPLHFGNGTRLTVT.